This entry features one T cell receptor beta chain sequence. The data stem from a study of T-cell memory formation after mild COVID-19. Study in general: For the most part, TCR clusters were specific to one donor.

TCRdb re-called the 5' RACE reads with MiXCR, one entry per CDR3 protein. The sample records 290,000 or so distinct CDR3 sequences, approximately 19% being singletons. Trimming removed 6 bases from V and 6 bases from J, with 14 bases in between. This CDR3 is built from 14 residues. Looked up from germline, CDR1 is LGHNA and CDR2 is YSLEER. This receptor was obtained from a man in his late teens or twenties who had mild COVID-19 (a few samples of this study predate the infection). Cell type and time point are not known. Sequencing was carried out using PBMCs or a T cell subset sorted from them (not recorded which). The chain has TRBV4-3 and TRBJ2-2; D possibly corresponds to TRBD1 (5 bases). CDR3 bases: TGCGCCAGCAGTCTAGACAGCTCGCCCGGGGAGCTGTTTTTT. It yields the protein CASSLDSSPGELFF.